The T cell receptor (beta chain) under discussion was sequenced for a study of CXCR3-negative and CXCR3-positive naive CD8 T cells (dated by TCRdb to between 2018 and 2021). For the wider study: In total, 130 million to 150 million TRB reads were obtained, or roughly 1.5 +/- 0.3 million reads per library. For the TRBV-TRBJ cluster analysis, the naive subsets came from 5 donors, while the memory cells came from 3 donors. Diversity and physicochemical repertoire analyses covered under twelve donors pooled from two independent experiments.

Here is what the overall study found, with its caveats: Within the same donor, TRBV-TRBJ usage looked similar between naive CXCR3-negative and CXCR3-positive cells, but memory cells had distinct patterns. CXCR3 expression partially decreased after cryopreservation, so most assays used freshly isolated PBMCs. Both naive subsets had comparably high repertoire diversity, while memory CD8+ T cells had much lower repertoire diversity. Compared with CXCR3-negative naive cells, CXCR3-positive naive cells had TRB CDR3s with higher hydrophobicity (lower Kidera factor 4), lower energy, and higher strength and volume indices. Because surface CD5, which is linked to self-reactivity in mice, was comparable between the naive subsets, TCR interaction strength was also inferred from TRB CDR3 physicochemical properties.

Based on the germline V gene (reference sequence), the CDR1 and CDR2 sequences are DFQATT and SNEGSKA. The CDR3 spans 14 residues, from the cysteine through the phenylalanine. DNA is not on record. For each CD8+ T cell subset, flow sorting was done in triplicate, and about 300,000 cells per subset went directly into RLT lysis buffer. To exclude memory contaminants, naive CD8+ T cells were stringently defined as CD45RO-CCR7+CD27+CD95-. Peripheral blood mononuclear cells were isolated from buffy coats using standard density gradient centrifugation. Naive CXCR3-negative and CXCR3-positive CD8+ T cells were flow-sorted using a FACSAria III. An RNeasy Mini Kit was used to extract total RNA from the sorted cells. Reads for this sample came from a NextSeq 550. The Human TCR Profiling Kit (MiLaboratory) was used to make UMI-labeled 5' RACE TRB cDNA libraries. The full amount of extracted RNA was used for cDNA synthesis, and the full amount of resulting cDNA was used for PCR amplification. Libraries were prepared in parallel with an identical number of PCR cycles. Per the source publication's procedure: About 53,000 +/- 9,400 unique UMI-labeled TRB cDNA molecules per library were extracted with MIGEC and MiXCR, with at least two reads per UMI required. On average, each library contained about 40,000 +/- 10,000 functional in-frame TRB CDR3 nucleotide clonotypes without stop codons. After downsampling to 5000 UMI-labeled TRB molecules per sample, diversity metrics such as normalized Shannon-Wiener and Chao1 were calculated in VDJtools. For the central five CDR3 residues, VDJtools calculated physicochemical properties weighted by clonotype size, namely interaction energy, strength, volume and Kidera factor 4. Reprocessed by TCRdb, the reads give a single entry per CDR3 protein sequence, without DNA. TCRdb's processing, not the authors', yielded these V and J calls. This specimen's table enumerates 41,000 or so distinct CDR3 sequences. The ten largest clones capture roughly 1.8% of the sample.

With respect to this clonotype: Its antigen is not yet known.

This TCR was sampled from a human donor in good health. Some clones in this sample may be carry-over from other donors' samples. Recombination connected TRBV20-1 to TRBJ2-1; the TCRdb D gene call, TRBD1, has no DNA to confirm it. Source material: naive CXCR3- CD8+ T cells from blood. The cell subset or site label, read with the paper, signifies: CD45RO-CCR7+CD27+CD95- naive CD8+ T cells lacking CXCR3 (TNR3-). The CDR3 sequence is CSAIQGAHLNEQFF.